These T cell receptor beta chains were read from a single sample in a study of beta chain features in type 1 diabetes. Clones were sequenced by immunoSEQ multiplex PCR, and TCRdb holds only the in-frame ones, with some missing. Of about 240,000 clones listed, about 15% are singletons. Sequenced: naive CD4+ T cells from blood. The receptors stem from a man aged 30 to 39 with type 1 diabetes. The CDR3 runs from the conserved cysteine through the conserved F or W. A D gene is named only where the DNA matches it firmly. Some rows have no size entry. The others give once, few or many, or a class for an expanded clone.

V	size	D	J	DNA	CDR3
TRBV11-3	few	.	TRBJ1-1	TGTGCCAGCACTTTACGAGGGAATACTGAAGCTTTCTTT	CASTLRGNTEAFF
TRBV5-6	few	.	TRBJ2-5	TGTGCCAGCAGCTTTGACGGCCCGGGGAAAGGGGAGACCCAGTACTTC	CASSFDGPGKGETQYF
TRBV7-9	few	TRBD2	TRBJ2-1	TGTGCCAGCAGCTTAGCGCAAATAGCGGGGAGCGGTGAGCAGTTCTTC	CASSLAQIAGSGEQFF
TRBV5-1	.	.	TRBJ2-7	TGCGCCAGCAGCGAACAGGGAGCCCACGAGCAGTACTTC	CASSEQGAHEQYF
TRBV30	.	.	TRBJ1-4	TGTGCCTCCTGGCGGGGGGGAAAGGACGAAAAACTGTTTTTT	CASWRGGKDEKLFF
TRBV11-2	few	TRBD2	TRBJ2-7	TGTGCCAGCACCAACCGGGAGGGGACTTCCGACGAGCAGTACTTC	CASTNREGTSDEQYF
TRBV10-3	few	.	TRBJ2-3	TGTGCCATCAGTGCCCGGGAAACCACAGATACGCAGTATTTT	CAISARETTDTQYF
TRBV19	.	.	TRBJ2-3	TGTGCCAGTAGTACCGCGGACTATGTCCGCACAGATACGCAGTATTTT	CASSTADYVRTDTQYF
TRBV7-9	few	.	TRBJ1-1	TGTGCCAGCAGCATTAATCCTGAAGCTTTCTTT	CASSINPEAFF
TRBV30	few	TRBD1	TRBJ2-2	TGTGCCTGGAGCGGACAGGGGGCTAATACCGGGGAGCTGTTTTTT	CAWSGQGANTGELFF
TRBV2	.	.	TRBJ2-4	TGTGCCAGCATCGAGGAGGGGCGCCTACTAGCCAAAAACATTCAGTACTTC	CASIEEGRLLAKNIQYF
TRBV27	.	.	TRBJ2-7	TGTGCCAGCAGCCCAATGGCAGGGCAAGCGCAAGAGCAGTACTTC	CASSPMAGQAQEQYF
TRBV2	.	.	TRBJ2-5	TGTGCCAGCAGTGGAGGGTCCCTCGGGGAAGAGACCCAGTACTTC	CASSGGSLGEETQYF
TRBV4-1	.	.	TRBJ1-2	TGCGCCAGCAGCCAAGTCTCCAACTATGGCTACACCTTC	CASSQVSNYGYTF
TRBV9	few	.	TRBJ2-5	TGTGCCAGCAGCGTAAAGGGGTCTCAAGAGACCCAGTACTTC	CASSVKGSQETQYF
TRBV2	.	TRBD1	TRBJ2-7	TGTGCCAGCGGCCTAACCAGGGGGCGCGCCTACGAGCAGTACTTC	CASGLTRGRAYEQYF
TRBV29-1	few	.	TRBJ2-1	TGCAGCGTCGGAGCGGCGTTCTACAATGAGCAGTTCTTC	CSVGAAFYNEQFF
TRBV28	few	.	TRBJ2-7	TGTGCCAGCAGTTCAATTAGCTCCTACGAGCAGTACTTC	CASSSISSYEQYF
TRBV11-1	few	TRBD2	TRBJ2-2	TGTGCCAGCAGCTTGGCGGGAGTAGGCACCGGGGAGCTGTTTTTT	CASSLAGVGTGELFF
TRBV5-1	few	.	TRBJ2-5	TGCGCCAGCAGGCGTGGAGCATCGCAAGAGACCCAGTACTTC	CASRRGASQETQYF
TRBV7-2	few	.	TRBJ2-2	TGTGCCAGCAGCCCTAAGTTGAACACCGGGGAGCTGTTTTTT	CASSPKLNTGELFF
TRBV5-1	.	.	TRBJ1-5	TGCGCCAGCAGCCCCATACCGGATCAGCCCCAGCATTTT	CASSPIPDQPQHF
TRBV7-2	.	.	TRBJ1-1	TGTGCCAGCAGCTTGTCGTTCACTGAAGCTTTCTTT	CASSLSFTEAFF
TRBV7-9	few	.	TRBJ2-7	TGTGCCAGCGGACAGCGCGGAAAGTACGAGCAGTACTTC	CASGQRGKYEQYF
TRBV6-5	few	.	TRBJ1-1	TGTGCCAGCAGCGATCCGGGGGGGGTTGAAGCTTTCTTT	CASSDPGGVEAFF
TRBV25-1	few	.	TRBJ1-2	TGTGCCAGCAGTGAAATCTCCTATGGCTACACCTTC	CASSEISYGYTF
TRBV30	few	TRBD1	TRBJ1-6	TGTGCCTGGAGTGTAGCAGGACAGGGAGGCTCACCCCTCCACTTT	CAWSVAGQGGSPLHF
TRBV7-9	few	.	TRBJ2-3	TGTGCCAGCAGCTCCGACTTGCTAGCGACTAGCACAGATACGCAGTATTTT	CASSSDLLATSTDTQYF
TRBV5-1	.	TRBD2	TRBJ2-5	TGCGCCAGCAGCTTGGCCGGACTAGCGGGAGGGCAAGAGACCCAGTACTTC	CASSLAGLAGGQETQYF
TRBV7-9	.	TRBD1	TRBJ2-3	TGTGCCAGCAGCTCCCGGGACAGGTTCACAGATACGCAGTATTTT	CASSSRDRFTDTQYF
TRBV30	.	.	TRBJ2-1	TGTGCCTGGAGAGGTAGCGGCTCCTACAATGAGCAGTTCTTC	CAWRGSGSYNEQFF